This T cell receptor (beta chain) was sequenced in a study of OX40 agonist ivuxolimab in advanced cancers. Study in general: Every 2 weeks, patients received ivuxolimab intravenously, dosed at 0.01 to 10 mg/kg.

Method: immunoSEQ multiplex PCR; TCRdb's copy keeps in-frame clones and lacks some. The table lists about 7,000 clones, roughly 70% of them singletons. This clone is medium-sized in the sample. Sampled blood was obtained at baseline, cycle 4 day 1, and cycle 7 day 1. The CDR3 extends over 14 amino acids. V shed 5 bases and J shed 3 bases, with 13 bases lying between them. Germline V gives CDR1 LNHDA, CDR2 SQIVND (reference sequence). The sequence derives from an adult with an advanced solid tumor such as melanoma, head and neck, liver or kidney cancer. Sample: CD4+ or CD8+ T cells sorted from blood, taken in a trial of the OX40 agonist ivuxolimab. The gene calls are TRBV19 and TRBJ1-1, with D hard to call. For the CDR3, the DNA is TGTGCCAGTAGTGTCGGGGTATCGGACACTGAAGCTTTCTTT. This gives the protein CASSVGVSDTEAFF.